Listed here is a single T cell receptor beta chain. The antigen is not known. 60 Vbeta and 13 Jbeta primers were used in PCR. TCRdb's table, derived via immunoSEQ multiplex PCR, lists solely in-frame clones and lacks some. This sample has approximately 46,000 clones, with around 74% found just once. The data were taken from a study of cytomegalovirus exposure and HLA in healthy donors. Across the whole study: Earlier sequencing of about 179 million T cells yielded 100 million to 120 million unique TCR beta sequences. Study-wide results and caveats: TRBV6-2, TRBV6-3 and some other V segments were excluded as indistinguishable. In an earlier analysis, most TCR beta V segments were productive about 87% or about 30% of the time.

V dropped 4 bases and J dropped 4 bases, with 7 bases sitting between them. Germline CDR1 and CDR2: SGHTA and FQGNSA. This CDR3 has 13 residues. V usage is TRBV7-2 and J usage is TRBJ2-2; tentatively, D is TRBD1 (5 bases). The TCR originated in a man aged 25 to 45 in good health and CMV-seronegative. The specimen sequenced was PBMCs. CDR3: CASSSDSTGELFF. In nucleotides, the CDR3 is TGTGCCAGCAGCTCAGACAGCACCGGGGAGCTGTTTTTT. Full variable domain (remainder filled in from reference TRBV7-2 and TRBJ2-2): GAGVSQSPSNKVTEKGKDVELRCDPISGHTALYWYRQSLGQGLEFLIYFQGNSAPDKSGLPSDRFSAERTGGSVSTLTIQRTQQEDSAVYLCASSSDSTGELFFGEGSRLTVL.